This TCR beta chain derives from a study of control samples from healthy donors and cancer patients. Germline assignment: CDR1 SNHLY and CDR2 FYNNEI. Trimming left V 8 bases short and J 1 base short, with 14 bases between. The CDR3 covers 14 residues. Clones were sequenced by immunoSEQ multiplex PCR, and TCRdb holds only the in-frame ones, with some missing. Of about 94,000 clones in the sample, 90% were seen once. The source is a woman under 30 in good health. The sample was blood. The J gene is TRBJ1-1, the V gene TRBV2; D is unresolved. Here the CDR3 reads CASSRSRANTEAFF. CDR3 DNA: TGTGCCAGCTCCCGATCTAGGGCGAACACTGAAGCTTTCTTT. The full variable domain, in which reference TRBV2 and TRBJ1-1 provide the parts outside the CDR3, is EPEVTQTPSHQVTQMGQEVILRCVPISNHLYFYWYRQILGQKVEFLVSFYNNEISEKSEIFDDQFSVERPDGSNFTLKIRSTKLEDSAMYFCASSRSRANTEAFFGQGTRLTVV.